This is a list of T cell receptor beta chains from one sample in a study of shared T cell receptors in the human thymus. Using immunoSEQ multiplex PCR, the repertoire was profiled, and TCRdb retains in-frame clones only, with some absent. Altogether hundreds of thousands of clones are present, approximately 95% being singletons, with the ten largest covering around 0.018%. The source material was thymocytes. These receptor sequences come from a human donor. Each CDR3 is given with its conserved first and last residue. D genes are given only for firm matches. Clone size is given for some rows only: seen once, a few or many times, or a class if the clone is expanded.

DNA: TGTGCCAGCAGCTTACCCGACAGGGGGTTCTCCTACGAGCAGTACTTC
CDR3: CASSLPDRGFSYEQYF
J: TRBJ2-7
V: TRBV7-2
size: once
D: TRBD1

DNA: TGTGCCAGCAGTCAGGGACTAGAGGTTAGTCGCTACGAGCAGTACTTC
CDR3: CASSQGLEVSRYEQYF
J: TRBJ2-7
V: TRBV28
size: once
D: TRBD2

DNA: TGTGCCAGCAGGGGTTCTGATGGAAACACCATATATTTT
CDR3: CASRGSDGNTIYF
J: TRBJ1-3
V: TRBV6-5
size: NA
D: NA

DNA: TGTGCCAGCAGCCAAGGGAGATGGACTAGCGGGACCGGGAATGAGCAGTTCTTC
CDR3: CASSQGRWTSGTGNEQFF
J: TRBJ2-1
V: TRBV14
size: once
D: TRBD2

DNA: TGTGCCAGCAGCTTTCTGGACAGGGAATCCTACGAGCAGTACTTC
CDR3: CASSFLDRESYEQYF
J: TRBJ2-7
V: TRBV11-3
size: NA
D: TRBD1

DNA: TGCGCCAGCAGCCAAGGGTCTGGACAGGGGGGTTACGAGCAGTACTTC
CDR3: CASSQGSGQGGYEQYF
J: TRBJ2-7
V: TRBV4-3
size: NA
D: TRBD1

DNA: TGTGTCAGAAGCTTAGGTAGGGTACAGGGACGAAACACCATATATTTT
CDR3: CVRSLGRVQGRNTIYF
J: TRBJ1-3
V: TRBV7-5
size: NA
D: NA

DNA: TGTGCCACCAGCTTACCGAGGGGGTCATGCACAGATACGCAGTATTTT
CDR3: CATSLPRGSCTDTQYF
J: TRBJ2-3
V: TRBV15
size: NA
D: NA

DNA: TGTGCCAGCAGCTTAGACAGGGACACCGTTCTCGAGCAGTACTTC
CDR3: CASSLDRDTVLEQYF
J: TRBJ2-7
V: TRBV7-2
size: NA
D: NA

DNA: TGTGCCAGCAGCTTGGCCCTAGCGGGAAGGGCAGATACGCAGTATTTT
CDR3: CASSLALAGRADTQYF
J: TRBJ2-3
V: TRBV5-6
size: NA
D: TRBD2

DNA: TGTGCCAGCACCGGACAGGGTAGTAATGAGCAGTTCTTC
CDR3: CASTGQGSNEQFF
J: TRBJ2-1
V: TRBV6-6
size: once
D: TRBD1

DNA: TGTGCCAGCAGCGTAGAAAACAGGGAGAACACCGGGGAGCTGTTTTTT
CDR3: CASSVENRENTGELFF
J: TRBJ2-2
V: TRBV9
size: NA
D: NA

DNA: TGTGCCAGCAGCTTCGTAATCGCCGGGACAGGGGGCTCGGAGACCCAGTACTTC
CDR3: CASSFVIAGTGGSETQYF
J: TRBJ2-5
V: TRBV7-6
size: NA
D: TRBD1

DNA: TGTGCCAGCAGTTTCGGGACAGGGGAGAGTCAGCCCCAGCATTTT
CDR3: CASSFGTGESQPQHF
J: TRBJ1-5
V: TRBV6-5
size: NA
D: TRBD1

DNA: TGTGCCAGCAGCCAGGGGGCTGGGGCCAACGTCCTGACTTTC
CDR3: CASSQGAGANVLTF
J: TRBJ2-6
V: TRBV2
size: NA
D: TRBD1

DNA: TGTGCCAGCAAAACGACTAGCGACTACGAGCAGTACTTC
CDR3: CASKTTSDYEQYF
J: TRBJ2-7
V: TRBV5-6
size: NA
D: TRBD2

DNA: TGTGCCAGTAGTACCGACGAGCGGTCCTTGAATGAGCAGTTCTTC
CDR3: CASSTDERSLNEQFF
J: TRBJ2-1
V: TRBV19
size: NA
D: NA

DNA: TGTGCCACCAGCAACCGGGACCCGGGGGAGACCCAGTACTTC
CDR3: CATSNRDPGETQYF
J: TRBJ2-5
V: TRBV15
size: NA
D: NA

DNA: TGCGCCAGCCGACAGGGTGACAACACTGAAGCTTTCTTT
CDR3: CASRQGDNTEAFF
J: TRBJ1-1
V: TRBV10-2
size: NA
D: TRBD1

DNA: TGTGCCAGCAGCATAAGGGGCGATCTCAATGAGCAGTTCTTC
CDR3: CASSIRGDLNEQFF
J: TRBJ2-1
V: TRBV5-4
size: NA
D: NA

DNA: TGTGCCAGCAGCCCTAGACCAGGGGCTAGCGGGAGGGCCGCCTACGAGCAGTACTTC
CDR3: CASSPRPGASGRAAYEQYF
J: TRBJ2-7
V: TRBV7-2
size: NA
D: TRBD2

DNA: TGTGCCACCACTAGTGAGGGTGAGCAGTTCTTC
CDR3: CATTSEGEQFF
J: TRBJ2-1
V: TRBV27
size: NA
D: NA